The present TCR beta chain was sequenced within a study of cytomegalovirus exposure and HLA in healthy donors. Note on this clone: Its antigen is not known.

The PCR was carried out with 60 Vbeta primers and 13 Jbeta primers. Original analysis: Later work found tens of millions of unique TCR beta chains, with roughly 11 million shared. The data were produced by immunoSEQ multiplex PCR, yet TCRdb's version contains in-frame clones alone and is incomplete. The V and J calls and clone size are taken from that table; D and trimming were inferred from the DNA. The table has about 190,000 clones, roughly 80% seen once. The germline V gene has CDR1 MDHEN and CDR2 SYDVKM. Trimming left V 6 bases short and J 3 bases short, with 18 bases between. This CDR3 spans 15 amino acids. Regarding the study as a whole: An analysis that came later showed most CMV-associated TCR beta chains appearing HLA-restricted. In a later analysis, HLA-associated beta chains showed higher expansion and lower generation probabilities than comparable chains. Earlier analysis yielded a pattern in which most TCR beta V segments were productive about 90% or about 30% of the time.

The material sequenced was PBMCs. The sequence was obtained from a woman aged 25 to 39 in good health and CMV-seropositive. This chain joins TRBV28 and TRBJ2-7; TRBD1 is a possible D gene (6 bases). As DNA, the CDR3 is TGTGCCAGCAGCTATCCTGACAGGCCGTTCTACGAGCAGTACTTC. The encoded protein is CASSYPDRPFYEQYF. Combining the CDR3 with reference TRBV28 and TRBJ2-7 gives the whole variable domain DVKVTQSSRYLVKRTGEKVFLECVQDMDHENMFWYRQDPGLGLRLIYFSYDVKMKEKGDIPEGYSVSREKKERFSLILESASTNQTSMYLCASSYPDRPFYEQYFGPGTRLTVT.